This T cell receptor (beta chain) derives from a study of T cells after yellow fever vaccination (dated by TCRdb to the late 2010s). Turning to the overall study: The SMART-Seq v4 Ultra Low Input RNA kit was used to prepare libraries from fractions with low cell numbers. To track T-cell clones before and after primary and booster YFV17D yellow fever vaccination, bulk TCR alpha and beta repertoires were sequenced longitudinally. The cohort comprised two healthy male donors, one aged 18 to 30 and one aged 30 to 40 years. Blood was drawn at multiple timepoints before and after primary and secondary immunization, with bulk PBMC replicates and cell subsets isolated.

The full study reports these points: Most clones expanded after primary vaccination were re-detected after the booster (almost 98% of CD4 and about nine tenths of CD8), suggesting broad memory maintenance. Compared with the primary T-cell response, the secondary T-cell response was weaker but faster, peaking on day 5 rather than day 15. FACS-sorted repertoires could contain abundant contaminating clonotypes from the bulk population, so computational filtering was required. Only two donors were included in the study, so the extent to which the findings can be generalized is limited. A small fraction of clonotypes appeared in both the CD4 and CD8 compartments, likely as a result of convergent recombination.

TCR cDNA was synthesized by 5'RACE template switching, which introduced a universal primer site and unique molecular identifiers. Priming of cDNA synthesis was performed from both the TCR alpha and TCR beta constant segments. Two PCR steps were used to amplify libraries, with sample barcodes and sequencing adapters being added in the second step. Libraries were sequenced on Illumina HiSeq 2500 (2x100 bp) or NovaSeq (2x150 bp). In the authors' own workflow: MIGEC handled demultiplexing of reads and collapsing into UMI consensus sequences, while MiXCR performed V(D)J alignment. Using edgeR on replicate PBMC samples, clonotypes were called vaccine-responding if FDR was below 0.01 and the log2 fold change was above 5 up to day 15. Each bulk clonotype received a CD4 or CD8 identity based on whether the sequenced CD4 or CD8 repertoire contained that clonotype at higher abundance. TCRdb ran its own pipeline on the public reads, namely fastp trimming at Q25 and MiXCR clone calling, and kept in-frame beta chains. CDR3 protein duplicates are merged, each entry listing the most common genes and DNA. The V and J calls and clone size come from TCRdb's table, not from the authors' own analysis. The sample table shows around 100,000 distinct CDR3 sequences, and more than 7.5% are seen once. The ten biggest clones cover roughly 27% of the sample.

What the treatment or condition label conveys for this sample: live attenuated yellow fever vaccine strain. PBMCs were isolated from peripheral blood using a standard Ficoll-Paque protocol. CD4 and CD8 T-cell fractions were isolated with Dynabeads CD4 and CD8 positive selection kits. TriZol was used to extract RNA from bulk PBMCs, CD4 and CD8 fractions, and dextramer-positive and dextramer-negative fractions. Reading from cysteine to phenylalanine, the CDR3 counts 17 amino acids. Just the 51-base CDR3 DNA is kept, in frame starting at base 1. CDR1 SGHRS and CDR2 YFSETQ were looked up in the germline V gene. The junction shows trimming of 4 bases on V and 2 bases on J, plus 21 bases between the germline ends. About this clonotype itself: Its cognate antigen has yet to be identified. No much larger clone exists at a distance of one base, and base qualities are not known.

The source was CD8+ T cells sorted from PBMCs, collected 45 days after the yellow fever booster vaccination. This receptor was obtained from a man aged 25 to 45 who received the YFV17D yellow fever vaccine. The chain is made from TRBV5-1 and TRBJ2-5; the D region possibly corresponds to TRBD2 (6 bases align). This receptor has the CDR3 CASSAREYRTVQETQYF. The nucleotide sequence reads as follows: TGCGCCAGCAGCGCCCGGGAGTATAGGACGGTGCAAGAGACCCAGTACTTC.